This T cell receptor (beta chain) was sequenced in a study of blood T cells in healthy people across ages (dated by TCRdb to between 2014 and 2016). General notes on the study: Template switching captured roughly one uniquely barcoded TCR beta cDNA molecule per two T cells in model experiments. Age-related changes in TCR beta repertoire diversity were measured in the study by deep sequencing normalized with unique cDNA molecular identifiers. The donors were split into four age groups: young (average about 15 years), middle-aged (nearly 40), aged (roughly 60) and long-lived (more than 80). Donors of different ages were randomly distributed across sequencing lanes to avoid experimental bias. For two donors (one aged 18 to 29 and one aged 80 or older), the study analyzed two additional independent replicas of 1 million unique cDNA reads from the same blood draw.

The research as a whole found: Compared with the aged group, more naive CD4+ T cells, fewer expanded clones and increased TCR diversity were shown by the long-lived group, suggesting age selection. Estimates of total diversity based on one million sequenced T cells were regarded as lower bounds and as underestimates. There was a strong correlation between observed TCR beta diversity and the percentage of naive T cells measured by flow cytometry. As age increased, observed TCR beta diversity per million T cells dropped in a roughly linear way, and a significant reduction was already evident by age about 40. Donor CMV infection status was unknown, potentially confounding age-related changes in expanded clonotypes. Bulk unsorted PBMC profiling prevented conclusive comparison of naive and antigen-experienced compartments.

In the germline V gene, CDR1 corresponds to SNHLY and CDR2 to FYNNEI. Reading from cysteine to phenylalanine, the CDR3 counts 15 amino acids. Only CDR3 DNA is held: 45 bases, read in frame from base 1. V loses 6 bases, J loses 0 bases, and the germline ends lie 13 bases apart. Systemically healthy Caucasian individuals from Russia, over 30 in total and aged roughly 6 to 90 years, were included as donors. Ten milliliters of peripheral blood were drawn from each donor into EDTA-treated Vacutainer tubes. Ficoll-Paque density-gradient centrifugation was used to isolate PBMCs, with at least 6.5 million per sample. Total RNA was extracted from PBMCs with Trizol reagent, with at least 6 micrograms obtained per sample. The percentages of naive CD45RAhigh/CD27high T cells were determined by flow cytometry on a PBMC aliquot from every donor. As regards this clonotype: Which antigen it targets is not known. Base quality data are lacking; no much larger clone is found one base away.

Libraries were prepared through 5' RACE. Sequencing instrument: Illumina HiSeq 2500. A second PCR of roughly 6 to 11 cycles was run with a J-beta primer mix and a sample-barcoded 5' primer. Each TCR beta cDNA molecule received a unique molecular identifier from a template-switch 5' adaptor carrying 12 random nucleotides. Each sample yielded at least 3 million CDR3-containing paired-end reads. First-strand cDNA synthesis was performed from all RNA using the Mint cDNA synthesis kit, with priming by a TRBC-specific oligonucleotide. After uracil-DNA glycosylase treatment, a first 18-cycle PCR used universal primers M1SS and BC2_uni_R on all cDNA. The authors processed their data as follows. Normalization of each sample was performed by random selection of 1 million high-quality reads, each carrying a distinct molecular identifier. Reads with shared molecular identifiers were discarded instead of being binned into consensus sequences. CDR3 identification, clonotype clustering and error correction used MiTCR with a Q25 quality threshold and the strictest error-elimination algorithm. A nonparametric unseen species model using Euler transformation provided a lower-bound estimate of total TCR beta diversity. TCRdb reworked the public reads: Q25 trimming with fastp, MiXCR clone assembly, productive beta chains retained. Identical CDR3 protein sequences are pooled into one entry, listed with their most common genes and DNA. TCRdb assigned the V and J calls; the authors' analysis was not used. The sample table holds about 1.7 million distinct CDR3 sequences, of which approximately 30% were seen once. The top ten hold about 7.7% of the sample.

The source material was blood. This TCR came from a woman aged 30 to 39 in good health. The chain uses TRBV2 and TRBJ2-3; TRBD1 is perhaps the D gene, given 5 matching bases. The CDR3 has the sequence CASRATAFSTDTQYF. The nucleotide sequence is TGTGCCAGCAGAGCGACAGCTTTTAGCACAGATACGCAGTATTTT.